This T cell receptor beta chain was sequenced during a study of Graves' ophthalmopathy and Graves' hyperthyroidism. This clonotype was counted at least ten times. Amplification of TCR beta CDR3 regions used RNA transcripts. In the first round, RT-PCR was carried out with HTBI primers, and a multiplex PCR formed the second round. TCRdb reprocessed the multiplex PCR reads via MiXCR and lists one record per CDR3 protein. The sample includes roughly 480,000 distinct CDR3 sequences, under 15% of them seen just once. This clonotype was sampled from a woman younger than 45 with Graves' ophthalmopathy. Sequenced input: blood.

As DNA, the CDR3 is TGTGCCAGTAGTATAGACGGGGCCCCGCACTACGAGCAGTACTTC. Translated, it gives CASSIDGAPHYEQYF. V usage is TRBV19 and J usage is TRBJ2-7; D might be TRBD1 or TRBD2, each matching 5 bases. V was cut by 0 bases and J by 3 bases, with 12 bases left in between. The CDR3 has 15 amino acids. CDR1 is LNHDA, CDR2 SQIVND, per germline (reference sequence).